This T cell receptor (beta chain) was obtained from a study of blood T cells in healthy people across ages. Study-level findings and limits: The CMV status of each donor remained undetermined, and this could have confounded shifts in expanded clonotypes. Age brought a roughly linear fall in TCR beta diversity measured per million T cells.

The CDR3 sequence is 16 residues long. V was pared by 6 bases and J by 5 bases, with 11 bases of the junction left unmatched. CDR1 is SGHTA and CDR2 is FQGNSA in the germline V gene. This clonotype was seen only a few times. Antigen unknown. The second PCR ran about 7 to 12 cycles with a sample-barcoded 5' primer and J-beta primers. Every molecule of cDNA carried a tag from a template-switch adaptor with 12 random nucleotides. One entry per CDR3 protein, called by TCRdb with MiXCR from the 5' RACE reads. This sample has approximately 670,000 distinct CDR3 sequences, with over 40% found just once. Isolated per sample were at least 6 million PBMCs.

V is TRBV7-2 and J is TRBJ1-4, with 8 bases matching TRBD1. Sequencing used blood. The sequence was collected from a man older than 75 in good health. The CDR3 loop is CASSQQQGVRNEKLFF. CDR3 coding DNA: TGTGCCAGCAGTCAACAACAGGGGGTCAGAAATGAAAAACTGTTTTTT.